This T cell receptor beta chain was captured by sequencing in a study of T cells in Graves' hyperthyroidism and ophthalmopathy. The sample holds many counts of this clonotype. Antigen: not known. Whole-study results and caveats: The blood repertoire included most of the expanded thyroid clonotypes above 0.001.

RNA transcripts served as the template for amplifying TCR beta CDR3 regions. The HTBI primer set drove a first-round RT-PCR of the TCR CDR3. TCRdb redid the calling of the multiplex PCR reads with MiXCR, one entry per CDR3 protein. The table shows about 400,000 distinct CDR3 sequences, with 13% to 15% occurring only once. Germline CDR1 reads MDHEN; CDR2 reads SYDVKM. Trimming cost V 3 bases and J 2 bases, with 14 bases left between them. The CDR3 totals 15 residues. The receptor comes from a woman aged 55-69 years with Graves' ophthalmopathy. The sequencing input was blood. This chain connects TRBV28 to TRBJ2-7, with D perhaps assigned TRBD1 or TRBD2 (5 bases each). As DNA, the CDR3 is TGTGCCAGCAGTTTTATCGGTGGGGGACCCTACGAGCAGTACTTC. This sequence encodes CASSFIGGGPYEQYF.